This TCR beta chain stems from a study of T cell responses to AZD1222 COVID-19 vaccine. General observations from the study: Across the whole spike, CD4 TCRs peaked at regions 160-218 and 743-854. As reported, nearly half of all spike-specific TCRs target variant regions that are unmutated. Donors were chiefly white British, with a greater number of females, and clonal diversity was perhaps underestimated.

V lost 0 bases to trimming and J lost 0 bases, with 17 bases between them. CDR1 is LGHNA, CDR2 YSLEER, per germline. The CDR3 covers 18 residues. Assay: immunoSEQ multiplex PCR; the TCRdb copy retains only in-frame clones and omits some. Here the sample spans some 130,000 clones, approximately 85% being singletons. With respect to this clone: The antigen remains unidentified.

The J gene is TRBJ1-1, the V gene TRBV4-3, with D perhaps matching TRBD1 (6 bases). The sequence derives from an adult who received the MenACWY meningococcal vaccine as a control. This specimen consisted of peripheral blood, obtained 28 days after the second dose of the MenACWY control vaccine. The CDR3 DNA is TGCGCCAGCAGCCAAGAGGGGCAGGGGACGTGGCTGAACACTGAAGCTTTCTTT. This sequence encodes CASSQEGQGTWLNTEAFF.